This T cell receptor (beta chain) was observed in a study of blood T cell repertoires in COVID-19 (dated by TCRdb to the early 2020s). Concerning the study at large: Samples from collaborators originated in the United States, Italy and Spain and spanned both the acute and convalescent phases of COVID-19. The prospective study material was composed of cDNA or gDNA derived from T cells, B-cell-depleted T cells, or PBMCs. The dataset comprised deeply sampled blood TCRbeta repertoires from subjects exposed to, actively infected with, or recovered from COVID-19. A freely available public database, intended as a resource for researchers studying the immune response to SARS-CoV-2, is where the repertoires were released. Samples were obtained from the ongoing ImmuneRACE study (first 160 participants) and from about 1,300 subjects provided by 6 global collaborators. Nearly every sample came with metadata listing a de-identified subject ID, COVID-19 status, age in years and sex. Where available, HLA class I and class II types were taken from metadata supplied by the sample provider and were not determined by assay-based typing. What the study reported, not specific to this receptor: Clinical and demographic metadata were provided uncurated, with the amount varying by source and participant.

TCRbeta CDR3 regions were amplified from genomic DNA using the immunoSEQ Assay, a bias-controlled multiplex PCR. The source study handled its data this way. Within the assay, amplification of reference gene primers was used to estimate how many nucleated cells each sample contained. Sequence reads were collapsed and filtered to measure the absolute abundance of every unique TCRbeta CDR3 rearrangement. For each sample, productive Simpson clonality was calculated by taking the square root of Simpson's diversity index across productive rearrangements. TCRdb mirrors the immuneACCESS table, restricted to in-frame sequences. Some clones are absent from its copies; in checked studies, under half trace to an unresolved V gene, and the reason for the others is unknown. V and J calls and clone size are those listed in that table; D and trimming were worked out from the DNA. The sample yields around 340,000 clones; around nine tenths were counted once. Together, the top ten hold 3.5% to 4% of the sample.

In Seattle, one collaborating source enrolled patients while the infection was active and tracked those patients longitudinally over the course of disease. Collaborating institutions collected whole blood in K2EDTA tubes following their own protocols. For TCRbeta analysis, collaborator samples were shipped as frozen whole blood, as isolated PBMCs, or as DNA extracted from either sample type. For this clone: Its antigen target is currently unknown. Within one base of it there is no much larger clone, and no base qualities were kept.

The CDR3 has 13 amino acids, counting the end cysteine and phenylalanine. The entry retains the CDR3 DNA only, 39 bases that are in frame from base 1. V is reduced by 3 bases and J by 4 bases, leaving a spacing of 11 bases between them. CDR1 and CDR2 are read off the germline V gene as SGDLS and YYNGEE. This receptor chain uses TRBV9 and TRBJ2-7, and possibly TRBD2, on 5 matching bases. This TCR was recovered from a woman aged 55-69 years with COVID-19, enrolled during active disease. Sequenced input: peripheral blood. The CDR3 protein: CASSAGPGYEQYF. The DNA reads TGTGCCAGCAGCGCCGGACCGGGATACGAGCAGTACTTC.